Listed below are T cell receptor beta chains from one sample, sequenced in a study of shared clonotypes between healthy human individuals. Some clones are missing from TCRdb's copy, which holds only in-frame ones; the method was immunoSEQ multiplex PCR. Of more than 2 million clones detected, 95% appear once; the ten largest clones hold 0.1% to 0.15%. Sequenced input: naive CD4+ T cells sorted from blood. Receptors were obtained from a man aged 18 to 35 in good health. The CDR3 runs from the conserved cysteine through the conserved F or W. A D gene is named only where the DNA matches it firmly. Some rows mark clone size as missing; the rest say once, few, many or name a class of expanded clone.

abundance	j_gene	v_gene	len	d_gene	CDR3nt	CDR3aa
-	TRBJ1-5	TRBV28	15	TRBD1	TGTGCCAGCAGACCCGGACAGGAACGCAATCAGCCCCAGCATTTT	CASRPGQERNQPQHF
-	TRBJ1-5	TRBV30	14	-	TGTGCCTGGTCGGTGGAAGGGGCTGGCCAGCCCCAGCATTTT	CAWSVEGAGQPQHF
-	TRBJ2-7	TRBV11-2	13	-	TGTGCCAGCATAGGAGAGGCAAGAGGCGAGCAGTACTTC	CASIGEARGEQYF
-	TRBJ2-7	TRBV30	12	-	TGTGCCTGGAGTTCACAGGGCCACGAGCAGTACTTC	CAWSSQGHEQYF
-	TRBJ2-7	TRBV21-1	17	-	TGTGCCAGCAGCAAAGGGGCTAGCGGGAGAGTCGCCTACGAGCAGTACTTC	CASSKGASGRVAYEQYF
-	TRBJ1-5	TRBV6-1	15	-	TGTGCCAGCAGTGATTTGTCCTATAGCAATCAGCCCCAGCATTTT	CASSDLSYSNQPQHF
-	TRBJ1-3	TRBV6-1	15	-	TGTGCCAGCAGGAGAACAGGTCTGGCTGGAAACACCATATATTTT	CASRRTGLAGNTIYF
-	TRBJ2-7	TRBV10-3	12	-	TGTGCCATCCGGGGGTCCACTTACGAGCAGTACTTC	CAIRGSTYEQYF
once	TRBJ1-1	TRBV28	14	-	TGTGCCAGCAGTTTATCAGACAGTTTCACTGAAGCTTTCTTT	CASSLSDSFTEAFF
-	TRBJ2-7	TRBV4-2	15	TRBD2	TGTGCCAGCAGCCAAGGGGGACTAGACTCCGCCGAGCAGTACTTC	CASSQGGLDSAEQYF
-	TRBJ2-3	TRBV28	16	TRBD2	TGTGCCACGGGACTAGCGGGGGGACCTAGCACAGATACGCAGTATTTT	CATGLAGGPSTDTQYF
-	TRBJ1-3	TRBV6-5	13	-	TGTGCCACCATGAGAGGGGGTGGAAACACCATATATTTT	CATMRGGGNTIYF
-	TRBJ2-7	TRBV19	16	TRBD2	TGTGCCAGTAGTATAGAGGGGACTAGCGGGTTCTACGAGCAGTACTTC	CASSIEGTSGFYEQYF
-	TRBJ2-2	TRBV14	17	TRBD2	TGTGCCAGCAGCCAAAGTGGGTTAGCGGGACGGATCGGGGAGCTGTTTTTT	CASSQSGLAGRIGELFF
once	TRBJ1-1	TRBV6-5	15	TRBD1	TGTGCCAGCAGTTACTCAGTCGGGACAGGGGGGAAAGCTTTCTTT	CASSYSVGTGGKAFF
-	TRBJ2-1	TRBV4-3	15	-	TGCGCCAGCAGCCAAGATGTGGGTACCGGGGATGAGCAGTTCTTC	CASSQDVGTGDEQFF
-	TRBJ2-7	TRBV6-5	15	-	TGTGCCAGCAGTCCCATGACAGTTTCTACCTACGAGCAGTACTTC	CASSPMTVSTYEQYF
-	TRBJ2-3	TRBV10-3	14	-	TGTGCCATCACCGTAGACTCGACGTTCCCTACGCAGTATTTT	CAITVDSTFPTQYF
-	TRBJ1-4	TRBV5-1	13	-	TGCGCCAGCACCGACTCCTTAAATGAAAAACTGTTTTTT	CASTDSLNEKLFF
-	TRBJ2-7	TRBV6-1	15	TRBD1	TGTGCCAGCAGTGAAGTAGGGGGCGATCGGTACGAGCAGTACTTC	CASSEVGGDRYEQYF
-	TRBJ2-1	TRBV11-2	14	-	TGTGCCAGCAGCTTGACGTCAGGGTTCAATGAGCAGTTCTTC	CASSLTSGFNEQFF
-	TRBJ2-7	TRBV4-3	14	-	TGCGCCAGCAGCCCCAGAGCGGTCCCGGGGGAGCAGTACTTC	CASSPRAVPGEQYF
-	TRBJ1-5	TRBV2	15	TRBD1	TGTGCCAGCAGTGACCTGACAGGGATTGGTCAGCCCCAGCATTTT	CASSDLTGIGQPQHF
-	TRBJ1-2	TRBV18	16	-	TGTGCCAGCTCACCATCTACAGGACCGAGCTACTATGGCTACACCTTC	CASSPSTGPSYYGYTF
-	TRBJ1-5	TRBV18	16	TRBD1	TGTGCCAGCTCACCAGGGACAGGGGGTAGCAATCAGCCCCAGCATTTT	CASSPGTGGSNQPQHF
once	TRBJ1-2	TRBV6-5	13	-	TGTGCCAGCGCGAGATCAGCAGACTATGGCTACACCTTC	CASARSADYGYTF
-	TRBJ1-2	TRBV7-9	15	-	TGTGCCAGCAGCTTCCCGACAGGATCGTCCTCTGGCTACACCTTC	CASSFPTGSSSGYTF
-	TRBJ2-7	TRBV7-8	15	-	TGTGCCAGCAGCTTAAACCGGGACATATCCTACGAGCAGTACTTC	CASSLNRDISYEQYF
-	TRBJ1-1	TRBV28	14	TRBD1	TGTGCCAGCAGTCCGACAGGGAAGCGGGCTGAAGCTTTCTTT	CASSPTGKRAEAFF
-	TRBJ2-2	TRBV29-1	17	TRBD1	TGCAGCGTTGCTTCGGATATCGACAGGGTCCGCACCGGGGAGCTGTTTTTT	CSVASDIDRVRTGELFF
-	TRBJ2-1	TRBV4-3	15	-	TGCGCCAGCAGCCAAGAATGGGGGGGCAGGGGTAAGCAGTTCTTC	CASSQEWGGRGKQFF
-	TRBJ2-7	TRBV19	15	-	TGTGCCAGTAGTATTTGGGGAGGACAACCATACGAGCAGTACTTC	CASSIWGGQPYEQYF
-	TRBJ1-2	TRBV7-2	14	-	TGTGCCAGCAGCGTTGGGCGGGAGATCTATGGCTACACCTTC	CASSVGREIYGYTF
-	TRBJ2-2	TRBV4-1	12	-	TGCGCCAGCAGCCATCTCCCCGGGGAGCTGTTTTTT	CASSHLPGELFF
-	TRBJ1-6	TRBV2	15	-	TGTGCCAGCAGCCCTGGAGAGGGTAGCGATTCACCCCTCCACTTT	CASSPGEGSDSPLHF
-	TRBJ2-1	TRBV12-5	15	-	TGTGCTAGTGGTTTCCAGCAGGCCCTCGGCAATGAGCAGTTCTTC	CASGFQQALGNEQFF
-	TRBJ2-3	TRBV5-1	17	TRBD2	TGCGCCAGCAGGTCGGGGACTAGCGGGGGAGGCACAGATACGCAGTATTTT	CASRSGTSGGGTDTQYF